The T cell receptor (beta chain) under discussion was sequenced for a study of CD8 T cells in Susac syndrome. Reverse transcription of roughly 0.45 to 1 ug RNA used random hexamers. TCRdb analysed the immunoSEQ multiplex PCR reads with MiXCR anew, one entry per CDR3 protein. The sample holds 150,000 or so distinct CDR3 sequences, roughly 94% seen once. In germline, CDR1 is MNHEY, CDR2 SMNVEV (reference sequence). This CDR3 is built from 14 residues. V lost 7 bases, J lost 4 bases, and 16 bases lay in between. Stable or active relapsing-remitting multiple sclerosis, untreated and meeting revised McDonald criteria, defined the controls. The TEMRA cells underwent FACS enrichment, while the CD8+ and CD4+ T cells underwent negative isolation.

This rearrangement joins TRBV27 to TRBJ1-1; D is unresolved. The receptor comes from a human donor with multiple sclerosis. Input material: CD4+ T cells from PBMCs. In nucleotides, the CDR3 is TGTGCCAGCACAGTCAGCCGAGTAAGCACTGAAGCTTTCTTT. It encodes CASTVSRVSTEAFF.